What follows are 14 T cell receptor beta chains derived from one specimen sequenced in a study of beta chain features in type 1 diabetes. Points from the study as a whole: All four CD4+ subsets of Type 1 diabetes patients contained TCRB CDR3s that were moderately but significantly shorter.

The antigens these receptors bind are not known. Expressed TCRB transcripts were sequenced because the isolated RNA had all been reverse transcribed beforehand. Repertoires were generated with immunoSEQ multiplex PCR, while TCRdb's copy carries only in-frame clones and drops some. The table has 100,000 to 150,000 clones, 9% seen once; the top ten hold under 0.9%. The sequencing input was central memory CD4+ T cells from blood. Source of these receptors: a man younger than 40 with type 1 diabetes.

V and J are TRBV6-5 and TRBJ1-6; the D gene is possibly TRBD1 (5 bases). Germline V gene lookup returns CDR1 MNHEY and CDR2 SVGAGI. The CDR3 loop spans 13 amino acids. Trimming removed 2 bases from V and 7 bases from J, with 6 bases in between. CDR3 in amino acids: CASSYDSNSPLHF. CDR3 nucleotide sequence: TGTGCCAGCAGTTACGACAGCAATTCACCCCTCCACTTT.

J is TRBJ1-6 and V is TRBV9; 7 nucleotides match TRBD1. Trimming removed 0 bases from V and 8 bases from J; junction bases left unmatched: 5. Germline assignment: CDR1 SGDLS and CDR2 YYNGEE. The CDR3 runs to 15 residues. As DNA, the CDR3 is TGTGCCAGCAGCGTAGCTGAACAGGGGTATTCACCCCTCCACTTT. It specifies CASSVAEQGYSPLHF.

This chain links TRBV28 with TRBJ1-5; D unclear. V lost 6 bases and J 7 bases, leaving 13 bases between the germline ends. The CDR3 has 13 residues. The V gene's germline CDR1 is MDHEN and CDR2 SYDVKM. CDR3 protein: CASSPPGSQPQHF. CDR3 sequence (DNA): TGTGCCAGCAGCCCTCCGGGGAGCCAGCCCCAGCATTTT.

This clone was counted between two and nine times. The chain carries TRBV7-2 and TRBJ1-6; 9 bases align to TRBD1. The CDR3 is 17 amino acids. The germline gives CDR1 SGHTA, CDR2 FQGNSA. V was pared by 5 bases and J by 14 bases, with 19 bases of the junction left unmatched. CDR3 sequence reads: CASSPGPAGQGGGTLHF. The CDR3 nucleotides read TGTGCCAGCAGCCCGGGGCCGGCGGGACAGGGCGGGGGAACCCTCCACTTT. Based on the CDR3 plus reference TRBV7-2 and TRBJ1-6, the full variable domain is GAGVSQSPSNKVTEKGKDVELRCDPISGHTALYWYRQSLGQGLEFLIYFQGNSAPDKSGLPSDRFSAERTGGSVSTLTIQRTQQEDSAVYLCASSPGPAGQGGGTLHFGNGTRLTVT.

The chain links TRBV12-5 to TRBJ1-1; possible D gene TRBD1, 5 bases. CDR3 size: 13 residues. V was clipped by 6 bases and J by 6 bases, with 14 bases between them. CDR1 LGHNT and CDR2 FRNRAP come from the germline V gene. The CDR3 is CASGTGVRAEAFF. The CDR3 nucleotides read TGTGCTAGTGGGACGGGGGTAAGGGCTGAAGCTTTCTTT. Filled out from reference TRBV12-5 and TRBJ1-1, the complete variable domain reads DARVTQTPRHKVTEMGQEVTMRCQPILGHNTVFWYRQTMMQGLELLAYFRNRAPLDDSGMPKDRFSAEMPDATLATLKIQPSEPRDSAVYFCASGTGVRAEAFFGQGTRLTVV.

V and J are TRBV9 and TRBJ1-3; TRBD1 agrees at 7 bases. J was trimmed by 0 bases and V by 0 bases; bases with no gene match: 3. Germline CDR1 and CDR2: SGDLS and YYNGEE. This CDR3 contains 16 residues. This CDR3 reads CASSVGGQFSGNTIYF. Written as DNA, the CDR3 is TGTGCCAGCAGCGTAGGGGGACAGTTCTCTGGAAACACCATATATTTT.

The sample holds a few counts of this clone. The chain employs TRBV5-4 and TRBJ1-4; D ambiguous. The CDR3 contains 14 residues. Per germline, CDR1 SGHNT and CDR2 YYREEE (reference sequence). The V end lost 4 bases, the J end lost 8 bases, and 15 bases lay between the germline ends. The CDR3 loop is CASSQRGLEEKLFF. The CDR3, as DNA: TGTGCCAGCAGCCAACGGGGTCTGGAAGAAAAACTGTTTTTT. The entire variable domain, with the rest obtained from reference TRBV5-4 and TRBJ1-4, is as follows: ETGVTQSPTHLIKTRGQQVTLRCSSQSGHNTVSWYQQALGQGPQFIFQYYREEENGRGNFPPRFSGLQFPNYSSELNVNALELDDSALYLCASSQRGLEEKLFFGSGTQLSVL.

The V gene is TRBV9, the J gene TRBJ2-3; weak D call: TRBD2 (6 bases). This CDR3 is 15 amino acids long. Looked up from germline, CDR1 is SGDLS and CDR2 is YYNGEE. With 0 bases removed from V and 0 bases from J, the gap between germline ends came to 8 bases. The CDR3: CASSVVSGSTDTQYF. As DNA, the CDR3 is TGTGCCAGCAGCGTAGTGAGCGGGAGCACAGATACGCAGTATTTT.

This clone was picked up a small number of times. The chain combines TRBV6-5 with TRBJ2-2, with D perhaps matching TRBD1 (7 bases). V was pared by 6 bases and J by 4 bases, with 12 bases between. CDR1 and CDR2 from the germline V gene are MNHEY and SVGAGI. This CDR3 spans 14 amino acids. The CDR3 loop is CASSAGGGTGELFF. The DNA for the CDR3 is TGTGCCAGCAGCGCAGGGGGAGGCACCGGGGAGCTGTTTTTT.

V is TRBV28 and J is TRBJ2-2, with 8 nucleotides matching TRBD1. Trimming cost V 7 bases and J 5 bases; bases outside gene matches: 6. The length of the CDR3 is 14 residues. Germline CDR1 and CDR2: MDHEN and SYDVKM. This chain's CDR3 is CASTYGQGTGELFF. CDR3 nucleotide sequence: TGTGCCAGCACCTACGGACAGGGTACCGGGGAGCTGTTTTTT.

CDR3 residues: CASSLWQGGSPLHF. CDR3 coding DNA: TGTGCCAGCAGTTTATGGCAGGGCGGTTCACCCCTCCACTTT. The chain recombines TRBV27 with TRBJ1-6; D is perhaps TRBD1 (5 bases). CDR3 length: 14 residues. Trimming left V 1 base short and J 9 bases short, with 10 bases between. Germline assignment: CDR1 MNHEY and CDR2 SMNVEV (reference sequence).

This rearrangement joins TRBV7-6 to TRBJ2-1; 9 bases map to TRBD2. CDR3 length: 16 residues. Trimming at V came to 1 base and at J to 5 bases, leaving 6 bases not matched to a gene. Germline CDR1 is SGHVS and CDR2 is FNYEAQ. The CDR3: CASSLGERGADNEQFF. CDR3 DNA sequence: TGTGCCAGCAGCTTAGGGGAGCGGGGGGCCGACAATGAGCAGTTCTTC.

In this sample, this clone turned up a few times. This CDR3 is CASSTSRSVTYNEQFF. The CDR3 DNA is TGTGCCAGCAGTACCAGCCGTAGCGTCACCTACAATGAGCAGTTCTTC. The V and J genes are TRBV28 and TRBJ2-1, with D possibly TRBD2 on 5 matching bases. The CDR3 is made up of 16 amino acids. V shed 5 bases and J shed 2 bases, with 16 bases lying between them. The germline V gene encodes CDR1 MDHEN and CDR2 SYDVKM.

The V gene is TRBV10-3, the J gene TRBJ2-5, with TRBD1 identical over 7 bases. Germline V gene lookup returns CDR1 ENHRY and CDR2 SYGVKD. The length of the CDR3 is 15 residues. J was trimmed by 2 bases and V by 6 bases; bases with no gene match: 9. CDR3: CAISKGQPLQETQYF. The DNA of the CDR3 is TGTGCCATCAGCAAGGGACAGCCTTTACAAGAGACCCAGTACTTC.